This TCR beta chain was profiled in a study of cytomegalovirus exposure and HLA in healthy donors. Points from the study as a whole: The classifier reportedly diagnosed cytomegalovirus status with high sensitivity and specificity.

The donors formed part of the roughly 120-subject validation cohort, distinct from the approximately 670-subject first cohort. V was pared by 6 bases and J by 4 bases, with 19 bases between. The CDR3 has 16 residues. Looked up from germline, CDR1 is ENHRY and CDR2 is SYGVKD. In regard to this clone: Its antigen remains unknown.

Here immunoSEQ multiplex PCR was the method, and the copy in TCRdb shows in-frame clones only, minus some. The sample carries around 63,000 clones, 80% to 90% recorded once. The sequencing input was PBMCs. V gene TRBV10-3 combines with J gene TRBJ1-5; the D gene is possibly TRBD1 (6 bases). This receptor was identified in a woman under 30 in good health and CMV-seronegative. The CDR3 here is CAISPTGHNTNQPQHF. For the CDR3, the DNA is TGTGCCATCAGCCCCACGGGACACAACACTAATCAGCCCCAGCATTTT.